These 22 T cell receptor beta chains were all obtained from the same sample, sequenced in a study of blood T cells in healthy people across ages. Primers used in a second PCR of roughly 6 to 11 cycles were a sample-barcoded 5' primer and a J-beta primer mix. MiXCR, run by TCRdb on the 5' RACE reads, gives a single entry per CDR3 protein. The sample contains 600,000 to 650,000 distinct CDR3 sequences, 58% of which appear only once. The sample comprised blood. Receptor source: a man aged 55 to 70 in good health.

The CDR3 is CSASGGGAYTGELFF. In nucleotides, the CDR3 is TGCAGTGCTAGCGGTGGAGGGGCTTACACCGGGGAGCTGTTTTTT. The J gene is TRBJ2-2, the V gene TRBV20-1; D perhaps matches TRBD2 (6 bases). The germline gives CDR1 DFQATT, CDR2 SNEGSKA (reference sequence). The CDR3 is made up of 15 amino acids. Trimming cost V 3 bases and J 3 bases, with 14 bases left between them.

The rearrangement uses TRBV28 and TRBJ1-1; D is possibly TRBD1 (6 bases). This CDR3 spans 15 amino acids. The V gene's germline CDR1 is MDHEN and CDR2 SYDVKM. V was pared by 4 bases and J by 0 bases, with 12 bases between. The CDR3 here is CASSSGGALNTEAFF. As DNA, the CDR3 is TGTGCCAGCAGTTCCGGGGGGGCCCTGAACACTGAAGCTTTCTTT.

The chain links TRBV7-9 to TRBJ2-7, with D perhaps TRBD1 or TRBD2 (5 bases each). The length of the CDR3 is 12 residues. From germline, CDR1 is SEHNR and CDR2 FQNEAQ (reference sequence). V lost 5 bases and J lost 6, with 11 bases in between. The CDR3 region is CASSPGTTEQYF. The CDR3 nucleotides read TGTGCCAGCAGCCCCGGGACCACCGAGCAGTACTTC.

This rearrangement joins TRBV4-1 to TRBJ1-2; TRBD1 might be the D (5 bases). Germline V gene sequence: CDR1 MGHRA, CDR2 YSYEKL. The CDR3 is 18 residues long. V gave up 0 bases and J gave up 2 bases, with 19 bases separating them. The DNA of the CDR3 is TGCGCCAGCAGCCAAGAGCGGGGGGAGCGTTCCCGAAACTATGGCTACACCTTC. Translation gives CASSQERGERSRNYGYTF.

CDR3 residues: CSARDLGGNQPQHF. CDR3 nucleotide sequence: TGCAGTGCTAGAGATCTAGGGGGCAATCAGCCCCAGCATTTT. The chain carries TRBV20-1 and TRBJ1-5; TRBD1 is a possible D gene (5 bases). The CDR3 runs to 14 residues. Germline loops: CDR1 DFQATT, CDR2 SNEGSKA (reference sequence). Trimming took 0 bases from V and 2 from J, leaving 8 bases between them.

V and J are TRBV27 and TRBJ2-1; D gene ambiguous. Deletions cut 6 bases from V and 5 bases from J, with 11 bases between. The CDR3 has 13 residues. Germline V CDR1 and CDR2: MNHEY, SMNVEV (reference sequence). Here the CDR3 reads CASSHQKNNEQFF. The CDR3 bases are TGTGCCAGCAGCCACCAAAAAAACAATGAGCAGTTCTTC.

This clonotype was found a few times. V and J are TRBV12-3 or TRBV12-4 and TRBJ2-1; 7 bases fit TRBD1. With V trimmed by 6 bases and J by 10 bases, 6 bases remained unmatched. This CDR3 contains 12 residues. The chain's CDR3 is CASSPDRVEQFF. CDR3 DNA: TGTGCCAGCAGCCCTGACAGGGTCGAGCAGTTCTTC.

A few counts support this clonotype. This chain links TRBV7-2 with TRBJ2-3; TRBD2 agrees at 10 bases. This CDR3 has 20 amino acids. Germline V gene lookup returns CDR1 SGHTA and CDR2 FQGNSA. V shed 6 bases and J 1 base; nucleotides not matched to a gene: 19. For the CDR3, the DNA is TGTGCCAGCAGTCCCGGCGGACTAGCGGAGTTCTGGTTCGGCACAGATACGCAGTATTTT. Its translation is CASSPGGLAEFWFGTDTQYF.

In this sample, this clonotype turned up many times. This chain uses TRBV28 with TRBJ2-4; no definite D call. Trimming removed 6 bases at V and 0 bases at J, with 6 bases between. The CDR3 contains 13 residues. Germline V gene sequence: CDR1 MDHEN, CDR2 SYDVKM. The DNA for the CDR3 is TGTGCCAGCAGCCTACTAGCCAAAAACATTCAGTACTTC. Translation gives CASSLLAKNIQYF.

This clonotype occurred a few times. The chain employs TRBV18 and TRBJ2-1, with TRBD2 matching over 13 bases. There are 16 residues in the CDR3. The V gene's germline CDR1 is KGHSH and CDR2 LQKENI. V lost 3 bases, J lost 6 bases, and 5 bases stayed unmatched. The CDR3 spells CASSPRTSGRSNEQFF. The CDR3 DNA reads as TGTGCCAGCTCACCTCGGACTAGCGGGAGAAGCAATGAGCAGTTCTTC.

The gene calls are TRBV6-6 and TRBJ2-4, with D tentatively TRBD1 (5 bases). The J call may be wrong; the DNA end is better matched by TRBJ2-7. The CDR3 extends over 14 amino acids. Looked up from germline, CDR1 is MNHNY and CDR2 is SVGAGI (reference sequence). The CDR3 spells CASTDSYGDYEQYF. The CDR3 DNA sequence: TGTGCCAGCACCGACAGCTATGGGGACTACGAGCAGTACTTC.

The J gene is TRBJ2-7, the V gene TRBV28; 9 bases agree with TRBD1. Germline-derived CDR1 and CDR2 are MDHEN and SYDVKM. The trim removed 7 bases at V and 9 bases at J, leaving 10 bases unmatched. The CDR3 runs 13 residues. The CDR3 spells CASTQTGGHGQYF. CDR3 coding DNA: TGTGCCAGCACCCAGACAGGGGGGCACGGGCAGTACTTC.

This chain uses TRBV7-9 with TRBJ1-5; TRBD1 is a possible D gene (6 bases). This CDR3 contains 15 residues. The germline V gene encodes CDR1 SEHNR and CDR2 FQNEAQ (reference sequence). V lost 6 bases and J 1 base, leaving 13 bases between the germline ends. The CDR3 loop reads CASSRGGASNQPQHF. CDR3 bases: TGTGCCAGCAGTCGGGGGGGGGCAAGCAATCAGCCCCAGCATTTT.

The chain employs TRBV9 and TRBJ2-7, with 13 bases aligning to TRBD2. Germline V gene lookup returns CDR1 SGDLS and CDR2 YYNGEE. Trimming took 3 bases from V and 5 from J; bases not matched to a gene: 5. The CDR3 runs to 15 residues. The CDR3 loop reads CASSATSGGANEQYF. Written as DNA, the CDR3 is TGTGCCAGCAGCGCCACTAGCGGGGGGGCTAACGAGCAGTACTTC. Combining the CDR3 with reference TRBV9 and TRBJ2-7 gives the whole variable domain DSGVTQTPKHLITATGQRVTLRCSPRSGDLSVYWYQQSLDQGLQFLIQYYNGEERAKGNILERFSAQQFPDLHSELNLSSLELGDSALYFCASSATSGGANEQYFGPGTRLTVT.

V is TRBV7-2 and J is TRBJ1-2; 9 nucleotides agree with TRBD1. Germline-derived CDR1 and CDR2 are SGHTA and FQGNSA. The CDR3 totals 16 residues. The junction had 6 bases not matched to a gene; V was cut back by 0 bases and J by 4 bases. CDR3 sequence: CASSLAEQGAGYGYTF. As DNA, the CDR3 is TGTGCCAGCAGCTTAGCAGAACAGGGGGCGGGCTATGGCTACACCTTC.

This chain joins TRBV7-8 and TRBJ2-1; 12 bases match TRBD2. The CDR3 has 17 amino acids. The germline gives CDR1 SGHVS, CDR2 FQNEAQ. J gave up 7 bases and V 1 base, and 8 bases lay outside the gene matches. In DNA, the CDR3 is TGTGCCAGCAGCTTAGTGGCTAGCGGGGGGGCCAGGAATGAGCAGTTCTTC. Residues: CASSLVASGGARNEQFF.

Comments on this clonotype: An end of the junction differs from the germline gene, which may be a read error. The gene calls are TRBV29-1 and TRBJ2-6; maybe TRBD1 (5 bases). The CDR3 extends over 13 amino acids. Germline assignment: CDR1 SQVTM and CDR2 ANQGSEA. CDR3 region: CSVALPGANALTF. Written as DNA, the CDR3 is TGCAGCGTGGCCCTCCCTGGGGCCAACGCCCTGACTTTC.

The rearrangement links TRBV6-5 to TRBJ2-7; 9 nucleotides agree with TRBD2. CDR3 length: 14 residues. Germline trimming cut 8 bases from V and 1 base from J; bases unmatched to any gene: 6. Looked up from germline, CDR1 is MNHEY and CDR2 is SVGAGI. The CDR3 protein is CASALSGSSYEQYF. For the CDR3, the DNA is TGTGCCAGCGCTCTTAGCGGGAGTTCCTACGAGCAGTACTTC.

The chain joins TRBV20-1 to TRBJ2-1, with D perhaps matching TRBD1 (7 bases). CDR1 is DFQATT and CDR2 is SNEGSKA in the germline V gene (reference sequence). The CDR3 is 13 residues long. The germline V and J ends were trimmed by 6 bases and 6 bases, with 15 bases remaining between them. DNA for the CDR3: TGCAGTGCAGGGGGGACAGACCTCAATGAGCAGTTCTTC. This gives the protein CSAGGTDLNEQFF.

This chain joins TRBV5-1 and TRBJ2-2; TRBD1 matches 12 bases. The CDR3 sequence is 16 residues long. The V and J ends lost 4 bases and 3 bases, in that order; junction bases with no gene match: 4. Germline CDR1 is SGHRS and CDR2 is YFSETQ. This CDR3 reads CASSGTGGRDTGELFF. CDR3 DNA sequence: TGCGCCAGCAGCGGGACAGGGGGCCGGGACACCGGGGAGCTGTTTTTT.

This clonotype was seen a few times. This chain connects TRBV7-2 to TRBJ2-2, with no clear D. Germline lookup yields CDR1 SGHTA and CDR2 FQGNSA. The V end was cut by 2 bases, the J end by 2 bases, with 9 bases between. The CDR3 is made up of 15 amino acids. The CDR3 region has the DNA TGTGCCAGCAGCTTACGGTCGACTAACACCGGGGAGCTGTTTTTT. Residues: CASSLRSTNTGELFF. Based on the CDR3 plus reference TRBV7-2 and TRBJ2-2, the full variable domain is GAGVSQSPSNKVTEKGKDVELRCDPISGHTALYWYRQSLGQGLEFLIYFQGNSAPDKSGLPSDRFSAERTGGSVSTLTIQRTQQEDSAVYLCASSLRSTNTGELFFGEGSRLTVL.

In this sample, this clonotype turned up a few times. The chain is built from TRBV29-1 and TRBJ1-5; 7 nucleotides line up with TRBD1. CDR1 and CDR2 from the germline V gene are SQVTM and ANQGSEA. CDR3 size: 14 residues. The V segment lost 4 bases and the J segment 5 bases; nucleotides outside the gene matches: 8. The CDR3 region has the DNA TGCAGCGTTGCGGCAGGGGGTGGGGATCAGCCCCAGCATTTT. It translates to CSVAAGGGDQPQHF.